This TCR beta chain stems from a study of vaccination and CD4 T cells after COVID-19. Across the study: The stimulating agents, overlapping spike peptides, came from SARS-CoV-2, HCoV-NL63, HCoV-OC43 and HCoV-229E.

The Oncomine TCR Beta short-read assay was applied to DNA of cultured CD4+ T cells. Using its own MiXCR run on the PCR reads, TCRdb lists one record per CDR3 protein. The data hold 9,000 to 10,000 distinct CDR3 sequences, with about 36% observed a single time. The CDR3 has 13 amino acids. Trimming left V 10 bases short and J 3 bases short, with 13 bases between. Germline CDR1 MNHNS, CDR2 SASEGT. By share of the sample, this clonotype is medium-sized (0.01 to 0.1%). Its matching antigen is unknown. Treatment indicated: roughly 10-day PBMC culture with coronavirus spike peptide pools or control peptides (ViraFEST assay). The collection of CD4+ T cells from the unexposed donor took place before the COVID-19 pandemic (2011-2018). Scientists separated out CD4+ T cells through negative selection following 10 days in culture.

The chain joins TRBV6-1 to TRBJ1-5; D uncertain. Source material: CD4+ T cells from blood, cultured in vitro. This TCR was sampled from a human donor in good health. CDR3 bases: TGTGCCACCCTGAGGGATCCCAATCAGCCCCAGCATTTT. Translating gives CATLRDPNQPQHF.